A selection of T cell receptor beta chains follows, all from one sample in a study of blood T cell repertoires in COVID-19. TCRdb keeps only in-frame clones here, not all; method: immunoSEQ multiplex PCR. The table includes 150,000 to 200,000 clones, roughly 76% detected once. The sample comprised peripheral blood. The receptors originated from a woman in her 40s with COVID-19, enrolled during active disease. Each CDR3 is given with its conserved first and last residue. A D gene is named only where the DNA matches it firmly. Clone size, where shown, is once, few, many, or a class for clones that have expanded.

CDR3 DNA	CDR3 protein	V gene	J gene	clone size	D gene
TGTGCCAGCAGACCCCCGGGACAGGGGGCGAATGAGCAGTTCTTC	CASRPPGQGANEQFF	TRBV6-6	TRBJ2-1	.	TRBD1
TGTGCCAGCAGTGATCTCAGCGGGAGGACCCGGGCGGAGACCCAGTACTTC	CASSDLSGRTRAETQYF	TRBV25-1	TRBJ2-5	.	TRBD2
TGTGCCAGCAGCTTAGCGGGGCCTAGCTCCTACAATGAGCAGTTCTTC	CASSLAGPSSYNEQFF	TRBV7-3	TRBJ2-1	.	.
TGTGCCAGCACCCCTGTAGGAGGAGCGGCTAATGAAAAACTGTTTTTT	CASTPVGGAANEKLFF	TRBV2	TRBJ1-4	.	.
TGTGCCAGCAGCTCGGACAAAATTGGTGGCTACACCTTC	CASSSDKIGGYTF	TRBV5-4	TRBJ1-2	once	.
TGTGCCAGTCGCCGCGGAGCCTCCACAGATACGCAGTATTTT	CASRRGASTDTQYF	TRBV3-1/TRBV3-2	TRBJ2-3	.	.
TGTGCCAGCAGCGGGGGGGCATTCGGCGGGGAGCTGTTTTTT	CASSGGAFGGELFF	TRBV5-5	TRBJ2-2	.	.
TGCGCCAGCAGCTTGGCGGGACTAGCTAACGAGCAGTACTTC	CASSLAGLANEQYF	TRBV5-1	TRBJ2-7	.	TRBD2
TGTGCCAGCAGCCAAGATCGTCTGGGGGGAACTAACTATGGCTACACCTTC	CASSQDRLGGTNYGYTF	TRBV4-2	TRBJ1-2	once	.
TGTGTGTCTCGGGGTATGCGAGAGACCCAGTACTTC	CVSRGMRETQYF	TRBV27	TRBJ2-5	.	.
TGTGCCAGTAGTATAGCGCAGGGCCCGCAAGATACGCAGTATTTT	CASSIAQGPQDTQYF	TRBV19	TRBJ2-3	.	.
TGTGCCAGTAGTATGGTACGCCGGGGCTACACCTTC	CASSMVRRGYTF	TRBV19	TRBJ1-2	.	.
TGTGCCTGGAGTGTAGGAGGAAATCAGCCCCAGCATTTT	CAWSVGGNQPQHF	TRBV30	TRBJ1-5	.	.
TGTGCCAGCAGCTTAACGGGCCTGGGACAGGGGGTAAATGAGCAGTTCTTC	CASSLTGLGQGVNEQFF	TRBV7-3	TRBJ2-1	.	TRBD1
TGTGCCAGTAGTATTCGGGAGGGACAGGGTCACAATGAGCAGTTCTTC	CASSIREGQGHNEQFF	TRBV19	TRBJ2-1	.	.
TGTGCCAGTAGTCCCCAGGGGGGCTGGACCCCGATCTCTGGAAACACCATATATTTT	CASSPQGGWTPISGNTIYF	TRBV19	TRBJ1-3	.	TRBD1
TGTGCCAGCAGTGTACAGGGGGTTAATGAAAAACTGTTTTTT	CASSVQGVNEKLFF	TRBV2	TRBJ1-4	.	TRBD1
TGCGCCAGCAGCCTAATACTAAGCCGACAGGGGGAAGAGGGCTACACCTTC	CASSLILSRQGEEGYTF	TRBV4-1	TRBJ1-2	.	TRBD1
TGTGCCAGCGAGGCTAGCGGCACAGATACGCAGTATTTT	CASEASGTDTQYF	TRBV7-9	TRBJ2-3	.	.
TGTGCCAGCAGCTTAGGGGCAGGGTCAGAAGCTTTCTTT	CASSLGAGSEAFF	TRBV7-9	TRBJ1-1	.	.
TGTGCCAGCTCAGACAGGGGTCATGGCTACACCTTC	CASSDRGHGYTF	TRBV27	TRBJ1-2	.	TRBD1
TGTGCTATCGGACAGGGGTCCACTTTGGCCCATGAGCAGTTCTTC	CAIGQGSTLAHEQFF	TRBV30	TRBJ2-1	once	TRBD1
TGTGCCAGCGCCCAGCGGAGGAAGACCGGGGAGCTGTTTTTT	CASAQRRKTGELFF	TRBV6-5	TRBJ2-2	.	.
TGTGCCAGCAGCCCCCCGGGACAGGGAGGTTCTGAAGCTTTCTTT	CASSPPGQGGSEAFF	TRBV2	TRBJ1-1	.	TRBD1
TGCGCCAGCAGGTACGGTTCCTACGAGCAGTACTTC	CASRYGSYEQYF	TRBV5-1	TRBJ2-7	once	.
TGTGCCAGCTCACTCCCCTCTGGCGGAGAGGCCCGGGAGCAGTTCTTC	CASSLPSGGEAREQFF	TRBV18	TRBJ2-1	once	.
TGCGCCAGCAGCTTGACAGGGTTCGAGCAGTACTTC	CASSLTGFEQYF	TRBV5-1	TRBJ2-7	.	.
TGTATTACAGGGATTGGTGAGCAGCCCCAGCATTTT	CITGIGEQPQHF	TRBV28	TRBJ1-5	.	.
TGTGCCATCAGTTGGGACACCGATTACGAGCAGTACTTC	CAISWDTDYEQYF	TRBV10-3	TRBJ2-7	.	.
TGTGCCAGCAGCTCCTTGGCGGGGGGGCTACTGGGTGAGCAGTTCTTC	CASSSLAGGLLGEQFF	TRBV5-4	TRBJ2-1	.	TRBD2
TGTGCCACCGGCGGGGCCGGAGGGTATCAGCCCCAGCATTTT	CATGGAGGYQPQHF	TRBV19	TRBJ1-5	once	.
TGTGCCAGCAGTTTCACCCGGGACAGGCGAGGCTACACCTTC	CASSFTRDRRGYTF	TRBV28	TRBJ1-2	.	TRBD1
TGTGCCAGCTCACCACCCGGGGGGGACGCTTATGGCTACACCTTC	CASSPPGGDAYGYTF	TRBV18	TRBJ1-2	.	.
TGTGCCAGCAAGGACCGGGACAGGGATAGCCGAGGCTACACCTTC	CASKDRDRDSRGYTF	TRBV6-6	TRBJ1-2	.	TRBD1
TGTGCCAGCGGAAGAGGGCCCTACGAGCAGTACTTC	CASGRGPYEQYF	TRBV21-1	TRBJ2-7	.	.
TGTGCCAGCACCCCAACAGGGAACTATGGCTACACCTTC	CASTPTGNYGYTF	TRBV6-6	TRBJ1-2	once	.
TGTGCCAGCAGGTCGAGCGGGAGTCAGCAGTTCTTC	CASRSSGSQQFF	TRBV6-6	TRBJ2-1	few	TRBD2
TGTGCCAGCACCCCAATGAGGGGGGGCGGTGATGAGCAGTTCTTC	CASTPMRGGGDEQFF	TRBV6-2/TRBV6-3	TRBJ2-1	.	.
TGTGCCAGCAGCCCAACAGGGGCCGAGCAGTACTTC	CASSPTGAEQYF	TRBV5-5	TRBJ2-7	.	TRBD1
TGTGCCAGTAAATTGCGGGGGCAAACAGATACGCAGTATTTT	CASKLRGQTDTQYF	TRBV19	TRBJ2-3	once	.
TGTGCCATCAGTGTAACAGGGGGCAGGAATGAGCAGTTCTTC	CAISVTGGRNEQFF	TRBV10-3	TRBJ2-1	.	TRBD1
TGTGCCAGCAAAGCGGGAGGTAGAAATGAGCAGTTCTTC	CASKAGGRNEQFF	TRBV5-6	TRBJ2-1	.	TRBD2
TGTGCCAGAAGCTTAGTAGAATACGAGCAGTACTTC	CARSLVEYEQYF	TRBV7-5	TRBJ2-7	.	.
TGTGCCACTCAACGGGGGGGTGGCAATCAGCCCCAGCATTTT	CATQRGGGNQPQHF	TRBV28	TRBJ1-5	.	.
TGTGCCAGCAGCCCCCGAAGCCGTCAATCCTACAATGAGCAGTTCTTC	CASSPRSRQSYNEQFF	TRBV5-5	TRBJ2-1	once	.
TGTGCCAGCAGCCTTGTTACCTACGAGCAGTACTTC	CASSLVTYEQYF	TRBV12-3/TRBV12-4	TRBJ2-7	.	.
TGTGCCAGCAGCCACGTCCGGGGAAACCCCGGCTCTGGGGCCAACGTCCTGACTTTC	CASSHVRGNPGSGANVLTF	TRBV3-1/TRBV3-2	TRBJ2-6	.	.
TGTGCCAGCAGCGCTTCGACAGGTTCCTACGAGCAGTACTTC	CASSASTGSYEQYF	TRBV9	TRBJ2-7	.	.
TGTGCCAGCAGCACGACAGGGGGCGAGTCTTCACCCCTCCACTTT	CASSTTGGESSPLHF	TRBV6-2/TRBV6-3	TRBJ1-6	many	TRBD1
TGTGCCAGCACCTGGGGGGGCTCCGGTCAGCCCCAGCATTTT	CASTWGGSGQPQHF	TRBV6-5	TRBJ1-5	.	.
TGTGCCAGCAGCAGAGCTGGGGGCGAGTTCACTGAAGCTTTCTTT	CASSRAGGEFTEAFF	TRBV21-1	TRBJ1-1	.	.
TGCAGCGTTCAGCTAGCAGATACGCAGTATTTT	CSVQLADTQYF	TRBV29-1	TRBJ2-3	.	.
TGTGCCAGCCGGGGACAGGGGGCGTCGGAGACCCAGTACTTC	CASRGQGASETQYF	TRBV6-6	TRBJ2-5	once	TRBD1
TGTGCCTGGAGTGTACTCGGGGGCAATGAGCAGTTCTTC	CAWSVLGGNEQFF	TRBV30	TRBJ2-1	.	.
TGTGCCAGCAGCGAAACCGGGACAGGGTATGTAGCTGAAGCTTTCTTT	CASSETGTGYVAEAFF	TRBV2	TRBJ1-1	.	TRBD1
TGTGCCAGCAAGGACATCTCGGAAAAACTGTTTTTT	CASKDISEKLFF	TRBV25-1	TRBJ1-4	.	.
TGTGCCAGCACCCGAGGGGGGGCCCAAGAGACCCAGTACTTC	CASTRGGAQETQYF	TRBV6-5	TRBJ2-5	.	.